This T cell receptor beta chain is drawn from a study of T cell responses to AZD1222 COVID-19 vaccine. Study in general: Doses given second, at about 4 or about 12 weeks, were pooled.

Clones were read by immunoSEQ multiplex PCR, and TCRdb kept only the in-frame ones, dropping some. Of 100,000 to 150,000 clones listed, roughly 90% are singletons. Findings and caveats of the study: No day 14 peak samples; only post-peak repertoires were characterized. Donors were largely white British and mainly female; clonal diversity was possibly underestimated. The study identified only a handful of AZD1222 recipients as seropositive at baseline.

For this clone: Antigen unknown.

Germline CDR1 ENHRY, CDR2 SYGVKD. This CDR3 spans 13 amino acids. J lost 10 bases, V lost 6 bases, and 9 bases had no gene match. This sample comprised peripheral blood, obtained on day 0 of AZD1222 vaccination. The chain joins TRBV10-3 to TRBJ1-1, with TRBD1 matching over 9 bases. This receptor was taken from an adult in good health. Written as DNA, the CDR3 is TGTGCCATCAGGGGACAGGGAGAAGGGGGAGCTTTCTTT. Encoded protein: CAIRGQGEGGAFF.